The 21 T cell receptor beta chains in this list originate from one sample, sequenced in a study of CD8+ T cells in alopecia areata. cDNA reverse transcribed from extracted RNA served as the sequencing template. Produced via immunoSEQ multiplex PCR; TCRdb's table is partial and in-frame only. This table holds approximately 210,000 clones, around three fifths found once. The treatment is: oral pan-JAK inhibitor, 5-10 mg twice daily. The source material was CD4+ T cells sorted from blood, sampled at week 24, from a patient treated with tofacitinib. The source of these receptors is a human donor with alopecia areata.

This clone has a handful of counts. The chain links TRBV29-1 to TRBJ1-1; no clear D. The ends were cut back, 4 bases at V and 3 bases at J, with 9 bases in the middle. The CDR3 consists of 12 residues. Germline V gene lookup returns CDR1 SQVTM and CDR2 ANQGSEA. This CDR3 is CSVGEIYTEAFF. CDR3 nucleotide sequence: TGCAGCGTTGGGGAGATTTACACTGAAGCTTTCTTT.

CDR3: CAWRSKGGNTIYF. In DNA, the CDR3 is TGTGCCTGGAGATCGAAGGGTGGAAACACCATATATTTT. The V gene is TRBV30, the J gene TRBJ1-3; D is ambiguous. This CDR3 comprises 13 residues. Germline CDR1 GTSNPN, CDR2 SVGIG (reference sequence). The V gene lost 3 bases and the J gene lost 3 bases, with 9 bases spanning the gap.

The chain links TRBV29-1 to TRBJ1-1, with a tentative D call TRBD1 (6 bases). This CDR3 spans 12 amino acids. With 6 bases removed from V and 4 bases from J, the gap between germline ends came to 12 bases. Germline-derived CDR1 and CDR2 are SQVTM and ANQGSEA. CDR3 nucleotide sequence: TGCAGCGTGACCAGGGGCCTCACTGAAGCTTTCTTT. Protein sequence: CSVTRGLTEAFF.

Only a few counts were recorded for this clone. The chain combines TRBV6-5 with TRBJ1-2; tentative D call: TRBD1 (6 bases). Trimming left V 4 bases short and J 6 bases short, with 12 bases between. From germline, CDR1 is MNHEY and CDR2 SVGAGI. The CDR3 is 13 residues long. The CDR3 bases are TGTGCCAGCAGTTCAACAGGGTCGGATGGCTACACCTTC. This translates into CASSSTGSDGYTF.

V and J are TRBV19 and TRBJ2-3; no clear D gene. V was trimmed by 3 bases and J by 0 bases, leaving 10 bases between them. Germline V gene data show CDR1 as LNHDA and CDR2 as SQIVND (reference sequence). This CDR3 has 15 residues. The chain's CDR3 is CASSIAVASTDTQYF. CDR3 coding DNA: TGTGCCAGTAGTATTGCAGTCGCTAGCACAGATACGCAGTATTTT.

This rearrangement joins TRBV18 to TRBJ2-1; possible D gene TRBD1, 5 bases. The CDR3 covers 14 residues. Germline CDR1 reads KGHSH; CDR2 reads LQKENI. With 2 bases removed from V and 7 bases from J, the gap between germline ends came to 12 bases. CDR3 protein: CASSPGALRNEQFF. For the CDR3, the DNA is TGTGCCAGCTCACCAGGGGCTCTAAGGAATGAGCAGTTCTTC.

The gene calls are TRBV25-1 and TRBJ1-1; the D gene is possibly TRBD1 (6 bases). The germline gives CDR1 MGHDK, CDR2 SYGVNS. This CDR3 is 14 amino acids long. V shed 7 bases and J shed 5 bases, with 17 bases lying between them. The CDR3 DNA is TGTGCCAGCACGGGTACAGGGCTTGGGACTGAAGCTTTCTTT. The encoded protein is CASTGTGLGTEAFF.

V and J are TRBV30 and TRBJ1-1; D gene unclear. This CDR3 contains 14 residues. V lost 2 bases, J lost 1 base, and 11 bases lay in between. CDR1 is GTSNPN and CDR2 is SVGIG in the germline V gene (reference sequence). The CDR3 region has the DNA TGTGCCTGGAGTTCTCGATCCGGGAACACTGAAGCTTTCTTT. This translates into CAWSSRSGNTEAFF.

V and J are TRBV4-3 and TRBJ2-1, with no clear D. Germline loops: CDR1 LGHNA, CDR2 YSLEER. The CDR3 is 12 amino acids. Deletions cut 3 bases from V and 10 bases from J, with 10 bases between. This chain's CDR3 is CASSHPGTEQFF. The CDR3 nucleotides are TGCGCCAGCAGCCATCCCGGAACCGAGCAGTTCTTC.

This clone was picked up a small number of times. The J gene is TRBJ2-7, the V gene TRBV4-3, with 7 positions matching TRBD1. V dropped 0 bases and J dropped 1; count of bases not matched to a gene: 3. This CDR3 has 15 residues. Per the germline V gene, CDR1 is LGHNA and CDR2 is YSLEER. DNA for the CDR3: TGCGCCAGCAGCCAAGAGGGACAGTCATCCTACGAGCAGTACTTC. Protein sequence: CASSQEGQSSYEQYF.

The chain carries TRBV18 and TRBJ2-1; D uncertain. Trimming took 5 bases from V and 0 from J, leaving 11 bases between them. The CDR3 is 15 amino acids. Per germline, CDR1 KGHSH and CDR2 LQKENI. The CDR3 coding sequence is TGTGCCAGCTCAGCCGACGGATTCTCCTACAATGAGCAGTTCTTC. Translating gives CASSADGFSYNEQFF.

This clone was seen a handful of times. The chain has TRBV4-3 and TRBJ2-5; D is possibly TRBD1 (6 bases). Between the trimmed V and J ends, which lost 6 bases and 4 bases, there was a span of 12 bases. This CDR3 region has 13 residues. Germline values: CDR1 LGHNA, CDR2 YSLEER. The CDR3, as DNA: TGCGCCAGCAGTCAGGGGCGCCGAGAGACCCAGTACTTC. Protein: CASSQGRRETQYF.

This chain joins TRBV4-1 and TRBJ2-1; 7 bases align to TRBD1. V shed 4 bases and J 8 bases; nucleotides not matched to a gene: 8. CDR1 is MGHRA, CDR2 YSYEKL, per germline. The CDR3 is 14 residues long. The CDR3 coding sequence is TGCGCCAGCAGCCTCCGGACAGGTTGGGATGAGCAGTTCTTC. This gives the protein CASSLRTGWDEQFF.

The chain uses TRBV29-1 and TRBJ2-1; TRBD2 might be the D (6 bases). The CDR3 totals 13 residues. V was pared by 4 bases and J by 9 bases, with 16 bases between. Per germline, CDR1 SQVTM and CDR2 ANQGSEA. CDR3 nucleotide sequence: TGCAGCGTTGGTGTGGTAGCGGCGCCTGAGCAGTTCTTC. It specifies CSVGVVAAPEQFF.

This chain connects TRBV27 to TRBJ2-6; D unresolved. This CDR3 is built from 15 residues. In germline, CDR1 is MNHEY, CDR2 SMNVEV (reference sequence). V was pared by 3 bases and J by 1 base, with 7 bases between. The CDR3 reads CASSFGTSGANVLTF. DNA of the CDR3: TGTGCCAGCAGTTTTGGTACTTCTGGGGCCAACGTCCTGACTTTC.

This clone has only a few counts. The J gene is TRBJ1-1, the V gene TRBV2; D ambiguous. The germline V and J ends were trimmed by 7 bases and 7 bases, with 7 bases remaining between them. The CDR3 covers 10 residues. Germline CDR1 is SNHLY and CDR2 is FYNNEI. CDR3 in amino acids: CASNDGEAFF. CDR3 coding DNA: TGTGCCAGCAATGACGGTGAAGCTTTCTTT. Filled out from reference TRBV2 and TRBJ1-1, the complete variable domain reads EPEVTQTPSHQVTQMGQEVILRCVPISNHLYFYWYRQILGQKVEFLVSFYNNEISEKSEIFDDQFSVERPDGSNFTLKIRSTKLEDSAMYFCASNDGEAFFGQGTRLTVV.

This clone has a single count. The J gene is TRBJ1-2, the V gene TRBV9, with D unclear. The ends were cut back, 3 bases at V and 6 bases at J, with 12 bases in the middle. CDR1 is SGDLS and CDR2 is YYNGEE in the germline V gene. The CDR3 sequence is 13 residues long. CDR3 DNA: TGTGCCAGCAGCGGGGAAAAGGTGCATGGCTACACCTTC. Encoded protein: CASSGEKVHGYTF.

The gene calls are TRBV25-1 and TRBJ1-5; D unclear. Looked up from germline, CDR1 is MGHDK and CDR2 is SYGVNS. This CDR3 is built from 9 residues. CDR3 nucleotide sequence: TGTCCCTTTAGGCAGCCCCAGCATTTT. Residues: CPFRQPQHF.

This chain joins TRBV5-1 and TRBJ2-2, with 8 nucleotides matching TRBD1. After removal of 4 bases from V and 1 base from J, the junction contained 6 bases not matched to a gene. CDR3 length: 16 residues. CDR1 and CDR2 (germline): SGHRS, YFSETQ. The CDR3 spells CASSPLGQGNTGELFF. In DNA, the CDR3 is TGCGCCAGCAGCCCCCTAGGACAGGGGAACACCGGGGAGCTGTTTTTT.

About this clone: One end of the junction varies from germline; a read error may be responsible. The V and J genes are TRBV7-2 and TRBJ2-7; TRBD1 agrees at 8 bases. The CDR3 runs 15 residues. Germline V CDR1 and CDR2: SGHTA, FQGNSA. The DNA of the CDR3 is TGTGCCAGCAGCTCACCTCCCAACAGGGGGGACAGGTTAAACTTC. As protein: CASSSPPNRGDRLNF.

The chain couples TRBV2 to TRBJ2-7; D is unresolved. V gave up 8 bases and J gave up 2 bases, with 22 bases separating them. The CDR3 contains 16 residues. Germline values: CDR1 SNHLY, CDR2 FYNNEI. Written as DNA, the CDR3 is TGTGCCAGCCAAACCCACCTGGGGATTCATACCTACGAGCAGTACTTC. Amino acids: CASQTHLGIHTYEQYF.